This T cell receptor (beta chain) was captured by sequencing in a study of cytomegalovirus exposure and HLA in healthy donors. Whole-study findings and limits: The study reported that TCR beta sequences accurately predicted HLA-A and HLA-B alleles in most subjects.

Germline V gene data show CDR1 as SGHNT and CDR2 as YYREEE (reference sequence). This CDR3 has 15 amino acids. With 0 bases removed from V and 2 bases from J, the gap between germline ends came to 12 bases. Among the donors, all were healthy bone marrow donors. A note on this clone: Its antigen remains unidentified.

The primer mix had 60 Vbeta and 13 Jbeta primers. Some clones are missing from TCRdb's copy, which holds only in-frame ones; the method was immunoSEQ multiplex PCR. The table has more than 100,000 clones, about three fifths seen once; the top ten hold over 8%. What was sequenced was PBMCs. The receptor's source is a man aged 40-50 years in good health and CMV-seropositive. This chain connects TRBV5-4 to TRBJ2-7; a weak D match, TRBD2 (6 bases). The CDR3 reads CASSLAGLATYEQYF. In DNA, the CDR3 is TGTGCCAGCAGCTTGGCCGGGCTAGCGACCTACGAGCAGTACTTC.